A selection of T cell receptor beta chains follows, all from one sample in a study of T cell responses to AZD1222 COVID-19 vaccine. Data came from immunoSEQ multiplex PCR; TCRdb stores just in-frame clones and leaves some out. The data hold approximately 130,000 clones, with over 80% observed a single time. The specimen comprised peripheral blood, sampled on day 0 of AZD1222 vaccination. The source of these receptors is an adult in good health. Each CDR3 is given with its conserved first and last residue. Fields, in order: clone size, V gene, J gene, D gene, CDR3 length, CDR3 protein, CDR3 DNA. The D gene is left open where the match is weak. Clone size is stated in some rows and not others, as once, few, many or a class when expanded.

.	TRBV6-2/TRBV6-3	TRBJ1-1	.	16	CASSYRQGTGGTEAFF	TGTGCCAGCAGTTATCGGCAGGGCACAGGTGGGACTGAAGCTTTCTTT
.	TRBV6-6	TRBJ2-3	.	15	CASSSESWSTDTQYF	TGTGCCAGCAGTTCCGAGTCTTGGAGCACAGATACGCAGTATTTT
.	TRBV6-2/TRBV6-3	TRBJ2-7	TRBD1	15	CASSWSSGTAYEQYF	TGTGCCAGCAGTTGGTCCTCCGGGACAGCCTACGAGCAGTACTTC
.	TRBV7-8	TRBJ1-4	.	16	CASSQVIAARNEKLFF	TGTGCCAGCAGCCAAGTCATAGCAGCGAGGAATGAAAAACTGTTTTTT
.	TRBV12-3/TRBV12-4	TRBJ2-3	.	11	CASSLYAGQYF	TGTGCCAGTAGTTTATACGCCGGGCAGTATTTT
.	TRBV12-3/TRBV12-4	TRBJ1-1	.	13	CASSYTGNTEAFF	TGTGCCAGCAGTTATACAGGGAACACTGAAGCTTTCTTT
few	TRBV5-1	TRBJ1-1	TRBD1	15	CASSTGAGGNTEAFF	TGCGCCAGCAGCACCGGAGCAGGGGGTAACACTGAAGCTTTCTTT
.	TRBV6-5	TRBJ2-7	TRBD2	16	CASSYSVSGSSYEQYF	TGTGCCAGCAGTTACTCGGTTAGCGGGAGCTCCTACGAGCAGTACTTC
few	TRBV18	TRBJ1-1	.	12	CASSPETGEAFF	TGTGCCAGCTCGCCGGAGACCGGTGAAGCTTTCTTT
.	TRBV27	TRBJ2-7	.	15	CASSFQAPPWDEQYF	TGTGCCAGCAGTTTTCAAGCGCCGCCCTGGGACGAGCAGTACTTC
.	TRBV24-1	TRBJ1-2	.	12	CATSDTSYGYTF	TGTGCCACCAGTGACACCTCCTATGGCTACACCTTC
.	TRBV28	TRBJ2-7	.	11	CASRRGSEQYF	TGTGCCAGCAGACGAGGGAGCGAGCAGTACTTC
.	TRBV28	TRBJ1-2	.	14	CASIVARVGYGYTF	TGTGCCAGCATTGTAGCCAGGGTGGGCTATGGCTACACCTTC
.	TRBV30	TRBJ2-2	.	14	CAWRMDSYTGELFF	TGTGCCTGGAGGATGGACAGTTACACCGGGGAGCTGTTTTTT
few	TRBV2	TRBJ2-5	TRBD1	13	CASQGQGQETQYF	TGTGCCAGCCAAGGACAGGGGCAAGAGACCCAGTACTTC
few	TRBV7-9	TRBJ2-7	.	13	CASSFSPSDEQYF	TGTGCCAGCAGCTTCTCACCCTCGGACGAGCAGTACTTC
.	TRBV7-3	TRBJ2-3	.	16	CASSLILGPWGDTQYF	TGTGCCAGCAGCTTAATTCTGGGCCCCTGGGGAGATACGCAGTATTTT
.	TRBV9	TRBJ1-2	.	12	CASSVGARDYTF	TGTGCCAGCAGCGTAGGTGCCAGGGACTACACCTTC
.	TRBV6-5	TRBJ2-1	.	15	CASSYDTGSYNEQFF	TGTGCCAGCAGTTACGACACAGGGTCCTACAATGAGCAGTTCTTC
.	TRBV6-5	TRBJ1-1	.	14	CASSRARWGTEAFF	TGTGCCAGCAGTCGAGCGAGATGGGGCACTGAAGCTTTCTTT
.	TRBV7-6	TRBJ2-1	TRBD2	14	CASSSLGLRDEQFF	TGTGCCAGCAGCTCTCTGGGACTAAGGGATGAGCAGTTCTTC
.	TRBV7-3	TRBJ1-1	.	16	CASSSDLIRGSTEAFF	TGTGCCAGCAGCTCGGACCTCATTAGGGGAAGCACTGAAGCTTTCTTT
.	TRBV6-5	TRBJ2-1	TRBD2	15	CASSYQTSGTGEQFF	TGTGCCAGCAGTTACCAGACTAGCGGGACGGGGGAGCAGTTCTTC
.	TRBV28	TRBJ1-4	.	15	CASSAGQAPNEKLFF	TGTGCCAGCAGCGCTGGTCAGGCCCCGAATGAAAAACTGTTTTTT
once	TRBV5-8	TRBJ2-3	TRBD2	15	CASRRTSGRADTQYF	TGTGCCAGCAGACGTACTAGCGGGAGGGCAGATACGCAGTATTTT
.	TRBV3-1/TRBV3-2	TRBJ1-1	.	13	CASSQDIGREAFF	TGTGCCAGCAGCCAAGACATAGGGAGAGAAGCTTTCTTT
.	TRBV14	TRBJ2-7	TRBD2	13	CASSRTSGYEQYF	TGTGCCAGCAGCCGGACTAGCGGCTACGAGCAGTACTTC
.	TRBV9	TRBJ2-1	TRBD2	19	CASSVVYSLAGGPGNEQFF	TGTGCCAGCAGCGTAGTCTATTCCCTAGCGGGAGGGCCGGGGAATGAGCAGTTCTTC
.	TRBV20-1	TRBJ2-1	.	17	CSASDPLRGSSYNEQFF	TGCAGTGCTAGTGATCCCCTGCGGGGCAGCTCCTACAATGAGCAGTTCTTC
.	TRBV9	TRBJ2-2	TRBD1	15	CASSERTGATGELFF	TGTGCCAGCAGCGAACGTACAGGGGCCACCGGGGAGCTGTTTTTT
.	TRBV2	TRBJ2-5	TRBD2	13	CASSSGRGETQYF	TGTGCCAGCTCTAGCGGGAGAGGAGAGACCCAGTACTTC
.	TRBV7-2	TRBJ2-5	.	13	CASSLGWGETKYF	TGTGCCAGCAGCTTAGGGTGGGGTGAGACCAAGTACTTC
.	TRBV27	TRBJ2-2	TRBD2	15	CASSLIAGGTGELFF	TGTGCCAGCAGTTTAATAGCGGGAGGCACCGGGGAGCTGTTTTTT
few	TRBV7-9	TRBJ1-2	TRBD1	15	CASSLGDRGPHGYTF	TGTGCCAGCAGCTTAGGGGACAGGGGGCCTCATGGCTACACCTTC